Only a few counts were recorded for the clone carrying this T cell receptor (beta chain). Its antigen is undetermined. cDNA libraries for TCR alpha and TCR beta, carrying sample barcodes and UMIs, came from 5'RACE with constant-segment primers. Using its own MiXCR run on the 5' RACE reads, TCRdb lists one record per CDR3 protein. The top ten hold 21% of the sample, which has about 340,000 distinct CDR3 sequences, under 25% seen once. These data come from a study of T-cell memory formation after mild COVID-19. The length of the CDR3 is 15 residues. Deletions cut 0 bases from V and 3 bases from J, with 9 bases between. Germline values: CDR1 MGHRA, CDR2 YSYEKL. Study observations and caveats: CM and EM subsets held most contracting CD4+ clones; EMRA held CD8+ ones. There was a balanced CD4/CD8 profile in clones contracting day 15 to 85, and later expanders leaned CD4+.

The sequence derives from a man aged 18 to 29 who had mild COVID-19 (a few samples of this study predate the infection). Cell type and time point are not known. The sequenced sample consisted of PBMCs or a T cell subset sorted from them (not recorded which). This chain links TRBV4-1 with TRBJ1-5; no clear D. This CDR3 is CASSQEARPNQPQHF. The CDR3 DNA follows: TGCGCCAGCAGCCAAGAGGCGCGGCCCAATCAGCCCCAGCATTTT.